This T cell receptor beta chain was retrieved from a study of Graves' ophthalmopathy and Graves' hyperthyroidism. Study-level findings and limits: A model of 13 signatures distinguished ophthalmopathy from stable hyperthyroidism at roughly 87% sensitivity and nearly 83% specificity.

Scientists amplified the TCR beta CDR3 regions from RNA transcripts. HTBI primers were employed in first-round RT-PCR, then a second-round multiplex PCR followed. One entry per CDR3 protein results from TCRdb running MiXCR on the multiplex PCR reads. The table includes just over 600,000 distinct CDR3 sequences, approximately 22% detected once. This clonotype was detected many times. Its antigen is unidentified. V was pared by 9 bases and J by 3 bases, with 13 bases of the junction left unmatched. Germline V gives CDR1 KGHDR, CDR2 SFDVKD. The CDR3 spans 15 residues. Hyperthyroidism patients had new diagnoses, durations under 2 months, and ages of 18 to 65. A volume of 10 ml of fresh peripheral blood supplied the PBMCs.

Sequences were obtained from peripheral blood. The gene calls are TRBV24-1 and TRBJ2-7, with 7 bases lining up with TRBD1. The clonotype originates from a woman between 18 and 29 years old with stable Graves' hyperthyroidism. Some clones in this sample may be carry-over from other donors' samples. The CDR3 here is CATANPRTGIYEQYF. The CDR3 DNA follows: TGTGCCACCGCGAACCCAAGGACAGGAATCTACGAGCAGTACTTC.